This TCR beta chain was observed in a study of T cells in Graves' hyperthyroidism and ophthalmopathy. Study-level background: Peripheral blood was secured at the point of initial diagnosis, before any treatment. Overall study results and limits: Ophthalmopathy and stable hyperthyroidism were separated by a 13 V-J model.

A NOSPECS grade of at least 4, a Clinical Activity Score of at least 3 and duration under 3 months were recorded in ophthalmopathy patients. The PBMCs were sourced from fresh peripheral blood (around 9.9 ml). This clonotype came up many times. Its antigen is unidentified. Amplified TCR beta CDR3 regions came from RNA transcripts. Using the HTBI primer set, a first-round RT-PCR was run on the TCR CDR3. One entry per CDR3 protein, called by TCRdb with MiXCR from the multiplex PCR reads. The table lists fewer than 450,000 distinct CDR3 sequences, roughly 13% of them singletons. The CDR3 spans 16 residues. Deletions cut 1 base from V and 4 bases from J, with 17 bases between. In germline, CDR1 is LGHDT, CDR2 YNNKEL (reference sequence).

The source material was blood. This receptor was obtained from a man aged 50-60 years with Graves' ophthalmopathy. The chain couples TRBV3-1 to TRBJ2-7; the D gene is possibly TRBD2 (5 bases). CDR3 nucleotide sequence: TGTGCCAGCAGCCAAGCCTGGGGAAGCGGAGAATACGAGCAGTACTTC. Its protein product is CASSQAWGSGEYEQYF.